This T cell receptor (beta chain) is drawn from a study of T cells in Graves' hyperthyroidism and ophthalmopathy. The CDR3 runs 15 residues. Germline V gives CDR1 SGDLS, CDR2 YYNGEE. V lost 3 bases, J lost 8 bases, and 20 bases lay in between. RNA transcripts gave rise to amplified TCR beta CDR3 regions. The HTBI primer set was used in a first-round RT-PCR of the TCR CDR3. TCRdb processed the multiplex PCR reads anew with MiXCR; each CDR3 protein has one entry. This sample has 650,000 to 700,000 distinct CDR3 sequences, with roughly a sixth found just once. This clonotype originated in a man in his fifties with Graves' hyperthyroidism. The rearrangement joins TRBV9 to TRBJ1-2; a weak D match, TRBD1 (5 bases). The sample was blood. The CDR3 bases are TGTGCCAGCAGCGAAGACTTGGGGCTTCGAGGAGGCTACACCTTC. This gives the protein CASSEDLGLRGGYTF.